This T cell receptor beta chain was profiled in a study of graft-versus-host responses after intestinal transplantation. The overall study: Grafts that recipients had were multivisceral, liver-intestinal, or isolated intestinal transplants. Anti-thymocyte globulin induction preceded two to four years of tacrolimus and steroid maintenance in all recipients. Findings of the study overall: Detected in recipient marrow were GvH clones, some of which were first observed in ileum or blood.

On this clone itself: The target antigen is unknown.

Assay: immunoSEQ multiplex PCR; the TCRdb copy retains only in-frame clones and omits some. The data contain approximately 79,000 clones, about four fifths of them singletons. This CDR3 comprises 15 residues. The ends lost 2 bases at V and 0 bases at J; junction bases unmatched: 3. CDR1 SNHLY and CDR2 FYNNEI come from the germline V gene. The chain carries TRBV2 and TRBJ2-5, with 7 bases lining up with TRBD1. The material sequenced was unstimulated CD4+ T cells sorted from spleen or lymph node cells, taken before intestinal transplant. This TCR came from a human donor who received an intestinal transplant. CDR3 sequence: CASSEKGANQETQYF. The CDR3 DNA sequence: TGTGCCAGCAGTGAAAAGGGGGCCAACCAAGAGACCCAGTACTTC.